The 24 T cell receptor beta chains below were found in one sample sequenced in a study of T cell changes during pregnancy in multiple sclerosis. Sequencing was performed with immunoSEQ multiplex PCR; in TCRdb, only in-frame clones are kept and a portion is missing. The sample contains 45,000 to 55,000 clones, 85% to 95% of which appear only once. The material was CD4+ T cells from peripheral blood mononuclear cells, obtained in the second trimester of pregnancy. The receptors derive from a female donor in good health, enrolled as a control in a pregnancy study.

A single count supports this clone. V gene TRBV5-8 combines with J gene TRBJ1-5, with a tentative D call TRBD1 (6 bases). Per the germline V gene, CDR1 is SGHTS and CDR2 is YDEGEE. The CDR3 sequence is 16 residues long. V was trimmed by 4 bases and J by 8 bases, leaving 22 bases between them. The CDR3 sequence: CASSSPGHPPGEPQHF. The CDR3 DNA reads TGTGCCAGCAGCAGCCCGGGACACCCCCCAGGGGAGCCCCAGCATTTT.

The chain combines TRBV7-9 with TRBJ2-7; TRBD1 aligns across 9 bases. The CDR3 sequence is 15 residues long. Trimming cost V 5 bases and J 5 bases; bases outside gene matches: 10. Per germline, CDR1 SEHNR and CDR2 FQNEAQ (reference sequence). The CDR3 DNA reads as TGTGCCAGCAGCGCCCCCCGGGACAGGGATCACGAGCAGTACTTC. The encoded protein is CASSAPRDRDHEQYF.

This clone was recorded a few times. The chain employs TRBV28 and TRBJ1-5; D remains ambiguous. V lost 7 bases and J lost 5, with 12 bases in between. CDR3 length equals 13 residues. Germline V gene lookup returns CDR1 MDHEN and CDR2 SYDVKM. The CDR3 DNA reads TGTGCCAGCACCTTAAGTGGAGATCAGCCCCAGCATTTT. Protein: CASTLSGDQPQHF.

The J gene is TRBJ1-1, the V gene TRBV4-2; D is perhaps TRBD1 (6 bases). Deletions cut 1 base from V and 3 bases from J, with 12 bases between. The CDR3 has 15 amino acids. Germline values: CDR1 LGHNA, CDR2 YNFKEQ. CDR3: CASSQGAGEYTEAFF. Here the CDR3 DNA reads TGTGCCAGCAGCCAAGGGGCAGGGGAATACACTGAAGCTTTCTTT.

The chain links TRBV5-1 to TRBJ2-5, with 14 positions matching TRBD2. Per germline, CDR1 SGHRS and CDR2 YFSETQ. V gave up 4 bases and J gave up 4 bases; unmatched junction bases: 3. This CDR3 contains 15 residues. Here the CDR3 DNA reads TGCGCCAGCAGCCCCGGACTAGCGGGAGGAGAGACCCAGTACTTC. It encodes CASSPGLAGGETQYF.

The J gene is TRBJ2-1, the V gene TRBV5-1; D is perhaps TRBD1 (6 bases). Germline assignment: CDR1 SGHRS and CDR2 YFSETQ. CDR3 length: 14 residues. The V and J ends lost 4 bases and 7 bases respectively, with 15 bases between them. The CDR3 loop is CASSPGQKGNEQFF. The CDR3 DNA reads as TGCGCCAGCAGCCCGGGACAAAAGGGGAATGAGCAGTTCTTC.

The J gene is TRBJ2-7, the V gene TRBV28; D may be TRBD1 (6 bases). CDR1 is MDHEN, CDR2 SYDVKM, per germline. V was cut by 2 bases and J by 6 bases, with 11 bases left in between. The CDR3 length is 13 residues. CDR3 sequence reads: CASSLTGFSEQYF. CDR3 DNA sequence: TGTGCCAGCAGTTTAACAGGGTTTTCCGAGCAGTACTTC.

The chain joins TRBV14 to TRBJ2-3; no definite D call. Trimming stripped 1 base from V and 9 bases from J, with 8 bases between. From germline, CDR1 is SGHDN and CDR2 FVKESK. The CDR3 is 12 residues long. In DNA form, the CDR3 reads TGTGCCAGCAGCCAAGGTCGAGGAACGCAGTATTTT. Translation: CASSQGRGTQYF.

The gene calls are TRBV27 and TRBJ2-3; maybe TRBD2 (5 bases). The CDR3 runs 15 residues. The germline V gene has CDR1 MNHEY and CDR2 SMNVEV (reference sequence). V shed 3 bases and J shed 1 base, with 11 bases lying between them. The CDR3 here is CASSFDGIGTDTQYF. DNA for the CDR3: TGTGCCAGCAGTTTTGACGGGATCGGCACAGATACGCAGTATTTT.

The table lists this clone with a few counts. This sequence joins TRBV5-1 and TRBJ1-6; tentatively, D is TRBD1 (5 bases). Between the trimmed V and J ends, which lost 1 base and 7 bases, there was a span of 12 bases. Germline-derived CDR1 and CDR2 are SGHRS and YFSETQ. CDR3 size: 15 residues. The CDR3 spells CASSLLGEGNSPLHF. In DNA, the CDR3 is TGCGCCAGCAGCTTGCTAGGGGAAGGAAATTCACCCCTCCACTTT.

The chain couples TRBV10-3 to TRBJ2-5; possibly TRBD2 for D (5 bases). The V and J ends lost 6 bases and 4 bases respectively, with 18 bases between them. The CDR3 covers 15 residues. Per the germline V gene, CDR1 is ENHRY and CDR2 is SYGVKD. The CDR3, as DNA: TGTGCCATCAGCGGAACCGGCGTGGGGAGAGAGACCCAGTACTTC. Its translation is CAISGTGVGRETQYF.

The chain employs TRBV5-6 and TRBJ1-3; D gene ambiguous. CDR1 SGHDT and CDR2 YYEEEE come from the germline V gene. Trimming stripped 0 bases from V and 0 bases from J, with 10 bases between. CDR3 length equals 16 residues. CDR3 nucleotides: TGTGCCAGCAGCTTGGGTGGCCGGAGCTCTGGAAACACCATATATTTT. Residues: CASSLGGRSSGNTIYF.

The genes are TRBV9 and TRBJ2-1; tentative D call: TRBD2 (6 bases). Germline V lookup: CDR1 SGDLS, CDR2 YYNGEE. Trimming took 6 bases from V and 3 from J, leaving 13 bases between them. This CDR3 has 14 amino acids. CDR3 nucleotides: TGTGCCAGCAACTCTGCTAGCGACTACAATGAGCAGTTCTTC. Residues: CASNSASDYNEQFF.

The V call is TRBV2, the J call TRBJ1-5; TRBD1 might be the D (6 bases). The germline V and J ends were trimmed by 5 bases and 7 bases, with 12 bases remaining between them. Germline lookup yields CDR1 SNHLY and CDR2 FYNNEI. CDR3 size: 13 residues. CDR3 region: CASSLTGQQPQHF. The DNA of the CDR3 is TGTGCCAGCAGTTTAACAGGGCAGCAGCCCCAGCATTTT.

This sequence joins TRBV28 and TRBJ1-5; D is possibly TRBD1 (5 bases). Germline V gene data show CDR1 as MDHEN and CDR2 as SYDVKM. Trimming took off 8 bases at V and 3 bases at J, with 17 bases between the two ends. This CDR3 has 15 amino acids. The CDR3 DNA reads TGTGCCAGCGTACCTCCCGGGACTAACAATCAGCCCCAGCATTTT. Encoded protein: CASVPPGTNNQPQHF.

The chain is built from TRBV19 and TRBJ1-1, with 7 bases fitting TRBD1. CDR3 size: 14 residues. CDR1 is LNHDA and CDR2 is SQIVND in the germline V gene (reference sequence). The trim removed 9 bases at V and 5 bases at J, leaving 12 bases unmatched. CDR3 protein: CASRRRDRKTEAFF. In DNA form, the CDR3 reads TGTGCCAGCCGGAGGCGGGACAGAAAGACTGAAGCTTTCTTT.

The V gene is TRBV11-2, the J gene TRBJ2-1, with 8 positions matching TRBD2. From germline, CDR1 is SGHAT and CDR2 FQNNGV. This CDR3 has 15 residues. Germline trimming cut 7 bases from V and 1 base from J; bases unmatched to any gene: 6. The CDR3 region has the DNA TGTGCCAGCACCCCGGCGGGAGGATCCTACAATGAGCAGTTCTTC. Protein: CASTPAGGSYNEQFF.

V usage is TRBV25-1 and J usage is TRBJ2-3; 10 bases align to TRBD2. After removal of 3 bases from V and 3 bases from J, the junction contained 3 bases not matched to a gene. This CDR3 is 15 amino acids long. The germline gives CDR1 MGHDK, CDR2 SYGVNS. CDR3 sequence: CASSDLAGVTDTQYF. For the CDR3, the DNA is TGTGCCAGCAGTGATCTAGCGGGAGTAACAGATACGCAGTATTTT.

V gene TRBV5-1 combines with J gene TRBJ2-1; TRBD2 agrees at 10 bases. This CDR3 region has 17 residues. Germline V gene sequence: CDR1 SGHRS, CDR2 YFSETQ. With V trimmed by 1 base and J by 4 bases, 8 bases remained unmatched. CDR3: CASSLKASGGQYNEQFF. As DNA, the CDR3 is TGCGCCAGCAGCTTGAAGGCTAGCGGGGGCCAATACAATGAGCAGTTCTTC.

V gene TRBV5-8 combines with J gene TRBJ2-5; the match to TRBD1 covers 7 bases. The CDR3 has 15 residues. Germline CDR1 is SGHTS and CDR2 is YDEGEE. V lost 2 bases, J lost 5 bases, and 9 bases stayed unmatched. The CDR3 DNA reads TGTGCCAGCAGCTTACCCACAGGGGAGAGCGAGACCCAGTACTTC. It translates to CASSLPTGESETQYF.

This clone was detected once. This chain links TRBV19 with TRBJ1-1; 9 nucleotides align to TRBD1. Germline V CDR1 and CDR2: LNHDA, SQIVND (reference sequence). The CDR3 length is 16 residues. The trim removed 3 bases at V and 5 bases at J, leaving 10 bases unmatched. CDR3 region: CASSIPPHRGRTEAFF. CDR3 nucleotide sequence: TGTGCCAGTAGTATCCCGCCTCACAGGGGGCGGACTGAAGCTTTCTTT.

V gene TRBV15 combines with J gene TRBJ1-1; D might be TRBD1 (5 bases). This CDR3 is 16 amino acids long. V gave up 0 bases and J gave up 5 bases, with 16 bases separating them. Looked up from germline, CDR1 is LNHNV and CDR2 is YYDKDF (reference sequence). CDR3 in amino acids: CATSRDRAGRGTEAFF. The CDR3 region has the DNA TGTGCCACCAGCAGAGATCGGGCAGGCCGGGGGACTGAAGCTTTCTTT.

The V and J genes are TRBV14 and TRBJ2-7; 8 bases are a match to TRBD1. Germline V lookup: CDR1 SGHDN, CDR2 FVKESK. CDR3 length: 16 amino acids. After removal of 1 base from V and 4 bases from J, the junction contained 9 bases not matched to a gene. The CDR3 DNA sequence: TGTGCCAGCAGCCAAGGCAGGGGGCCCGGCGGGTACGAGCAGTACTTC. Encoded protein: CASSQGRGPGGYEQYF.

The table lists this clone with a count of one. The chain couples TRBV16 to TRBJ1-1, with a tentative D call TRBD1 (6 bases). Deletions cut 4 bases from V and 1 base from J, with 10 bases between. Germline V gene data show CDR1 as KGHSY and CDR2 as FQNENV. The CDR3 runs 14 residues. The CDR3 DNA reads as TGTGCCAGCAGCCCATTCAGGGGGAACACTGAAGCTTTCTTT. Its protein is CASSPFRGNTEAFF.